The 11 T cell receptor beta chains below come from one sample, sequenced in a study of blood T cell repertoires in COVID-19. Sequencing was performed with immunoSEQ multiplex PCR; in TCRdb, only in-frame clones are kept and a portion is missing. The data contain 52,000 or so clones, roughly 90% of them seen just once; the ten biggest clones take up 3.9%. Sequencing was carried out using peripheral blood. Source of these receptors: a man aged 45-60 years with acute or convalescent COVID-19.

The chain carries TRBV7-2 and TRBJ2-1; tentative D call: TRBD2 (6 bases). Germline CDR1 is SGHTA and CDR2 is FQGNSA. CDR3 length: 13 residues. V lost 5 bases to trimming and J lost 12 bases, with 17 bases between them. The DNA for the CDR3 is TGTGCCAGCAGCCCCCGACTAGTACCAAGGCAGTTCTTC. Encoded protein: CASSPRLVPRQFF.

V gene TRBV19 combines with J gene TRBJ2-1, with D perhaps TRBD1 (5 bases). Per the germline V gene, CDR1 is LNHDA and CDR2 is SQIVND (reference sequence). This CDR3 has 14 residues. V lost 3 bases to trimming and J lost 7 bases, with 13 bases between them. CDR3 bases: TGTGCCAGTAGTATGGGCAGGGCCCTAAATGAGCAGTTCTTC. Translation: CASSMGRALNEQFF.

This sequence joins TRBV18 and TRBJ2-1; D is possibly TRBD1 (5 bases). Looked up from germline, CDR1 is KGHSH and CDR2 is LQKENI. V lost 0 bases to trimming and J lost 7 bases, with 10 bases between them. The CDR3 is 14 residues long. The CDR3 DNA follows: TGTGCCAGCTCACCACCGCAGGGCGTGAATGAGCAGTTCTTC. This translates into CASSPPQGVNEQFF.

The chain uses TRBV19 and TRBJ1-1, with TRBD1 identical over 8 bases. The trim removed 5 bases at V and 1 base at J, leaving 3 bases unmatched. Germline CDR1 reads LNHDA; CDR2 reads SQIVND (reference sequence). The length of the CDR3 is 14 residues. CDR3 residues: CASSWGQENTEAFF. The CDR3 DNA sequence: TGTGCCAGTAGTTGGGGACAGGAGAACACTGAAGCTTTCTTT. Full variable domain (missing parts from reference TRBV19 and TRBJ1-1): DGGITQSPKYLFRKEGQNVTLSCEQNLNHDAMYWYRQDPGQGLRLIYYSQIVNDFQKGDIAEGYSVSREKKESFPLTVTSAQKNPTAFYLCASSWGQENTEAFFGQGTRLTVV.

This rearrangement joins TRBV6-5 to TRBJ2-2; tentatively, D is TRBD1 (5 bases). The germline V gene encodes CDR1 MNHEY and CDR2 SVGAGI. The V end was cut by 7 bases, the J end by 7 bases, with 16 bases between. The CDR3 contains 14 residues. This chain's CDR3 is CASKQDVSSGELFF. The CDR3 DNA sequence: TGTGCCAGCAAACAGGACGTGAGCAGCGGGGAGCTGTTTTTT.

The V call is TRBV18, the J call TRBJ2-3; TRBD2 aligns across 9 bases. V gave up 3 bases and J gave up 3 bases; unmatched junction bases: 4. The CDR3 length is 15 residues. The germline gives CDR1 KGHSH, CDR2 LQKENI. CDR3 residues: CASSPLAGKTDTQYF. The CDR3 region has the DNA TGTGCCAGCTCACCGCTAGCGGGGAAAACAGATACGCAGTATTTT.

The chain couples TRBV19 to TRBJ1-2, with 9 bases matching TRBD1. The germline V gene has CDR1 LNHDA and CDR2 SQIVND (reference sequence). Unmatched junction bases numbered 10, after V lost 8 bases and J lost 3 bases. This CDR3 spans 15 amino acids. CDR3 sequence: CASLTGTGLHYGYTF. As DNA, the CDR3 is TGTGCCAGTTTGACCGGGACAGGGCTTCACTATGGCTACACCTTC.

The chain employs TRBV2 and TRBJ2-6; 8 nucleotides align to TRBD1. Germline V gene lookup returns CDR1 SNHLY and CDR2 FYNNEI. V dropped 6 bases and J dropped 0; count of bases not matched to a gene: 7. This CDR3 has 17 amino acids. The CDR3 coding sequence is TGTGCCAGCAGAACCGGGACAGGCAACTCTGGGGCCAACGTCCTGACTTTC. Its translation is CASRTGTGNSGANVLTF.

This rearrangement joins TRBV6-2 or TRBV6-3 to TRBJ1-5, with TRBD1 identical over 9 bases. The length of the CDR3 is 16 residues. V was pared by 4 bases and J by 4 bases, with 8 bases of the junction left unmatched. The V gene's germline CDR1 is MNHEY and CDR2 SVGEGT. The CDR3, as DNA: TGTGCCAGCAGTTCTTGGGGACAGGGATTTAATCAGCCCCAGCATTTT. As protein: CASSSWGQGFNQPQHF.

This clone came up once. The rearrangement joins TRBV7-6 to TRBJ1-1, with D maybe TRBD1 (6 bases). Germline CDR1 SGHVS, CDR2 FNYEAQ. The CDR3 is 13 amino acids. Between the trimmed V and J ends, which lost 5 bases and 3 bases, there was a span of 10 bases. This chain's CDR3 is CASSPPGDTEAFF. DNA for the CDR3: TGTGCCAGCAGCCCTCCAGGGGACACTGAAGCTTTCTTT.

The V and J genes are TRBV7-9 and TRBJ1-2; 7 bases are a match to TRBD1. The germline gives CDR1 SEHNR, CDR2 FQNEAQ (reference sequence). This CDR3 is built from 15 residues. The trim removed 8 bases at V and 5 bases at J, leaving 14 bases unmatched. In DNA, the CDR3 is TGTGCCAGCGAAGAGGGGGCGCAGGGGTTATATGGCTACACCTTC. It yields the protein CASEEGAQGLYGYTF.